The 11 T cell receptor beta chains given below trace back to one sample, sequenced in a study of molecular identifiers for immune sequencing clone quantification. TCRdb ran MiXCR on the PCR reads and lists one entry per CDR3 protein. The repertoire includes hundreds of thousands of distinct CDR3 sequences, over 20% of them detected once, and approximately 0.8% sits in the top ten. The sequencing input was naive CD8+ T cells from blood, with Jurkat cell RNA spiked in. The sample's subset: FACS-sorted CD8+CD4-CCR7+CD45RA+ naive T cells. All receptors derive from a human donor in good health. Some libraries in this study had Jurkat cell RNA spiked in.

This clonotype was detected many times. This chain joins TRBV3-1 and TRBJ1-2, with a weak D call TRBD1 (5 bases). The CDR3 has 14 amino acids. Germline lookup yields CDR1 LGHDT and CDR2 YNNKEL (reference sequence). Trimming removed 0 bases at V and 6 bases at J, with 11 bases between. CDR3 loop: CASSQDREFHGYTF. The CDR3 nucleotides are TGTGCCAGCAGCCAAGACAGGGAGTTCCATGGCTACACCTTC. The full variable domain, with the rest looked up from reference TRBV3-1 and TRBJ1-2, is DTAVSQTPKYLVTQMGNDKSIKCEQNLGHDTMYWYKQDSKKFLKIMFSYNNKELIINETVPNRFSPKSPDKAHLNLHINSLELGDSAVYFCASSQDREFHGYTFGSGTRLTVV.

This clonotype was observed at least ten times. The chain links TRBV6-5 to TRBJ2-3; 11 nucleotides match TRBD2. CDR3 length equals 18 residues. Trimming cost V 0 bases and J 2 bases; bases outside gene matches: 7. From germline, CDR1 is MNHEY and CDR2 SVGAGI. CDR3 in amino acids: CASSYSSTSGTHTDTQYF. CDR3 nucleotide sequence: TGTGCCAGCAGTTACTCGTCGACTAGCGGGACTCACACAGATACGCAGTATTTT.

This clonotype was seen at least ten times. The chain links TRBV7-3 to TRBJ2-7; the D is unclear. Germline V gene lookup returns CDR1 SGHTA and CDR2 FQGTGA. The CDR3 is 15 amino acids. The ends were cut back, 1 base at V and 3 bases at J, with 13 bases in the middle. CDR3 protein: CASSLSRSGYYEQYF. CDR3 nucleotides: TGTGCCAGCAGCTTAAGCCGGTCGGGTTACTACGAGCAGTACTTC.

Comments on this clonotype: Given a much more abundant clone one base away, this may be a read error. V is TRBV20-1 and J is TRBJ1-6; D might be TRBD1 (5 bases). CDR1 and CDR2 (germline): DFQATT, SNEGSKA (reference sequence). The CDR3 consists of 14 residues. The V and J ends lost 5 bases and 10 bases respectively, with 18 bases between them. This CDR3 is CSAGGNGEKSPLHF. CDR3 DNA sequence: TGCAGTGCTGGGGGGAACGGAGAAAAATCACCCCTCCACTTT.

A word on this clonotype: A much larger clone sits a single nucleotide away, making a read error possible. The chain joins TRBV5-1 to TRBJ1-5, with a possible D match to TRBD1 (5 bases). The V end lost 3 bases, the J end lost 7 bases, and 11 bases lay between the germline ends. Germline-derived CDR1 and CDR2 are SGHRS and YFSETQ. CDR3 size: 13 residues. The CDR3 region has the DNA TGCGCCAGCAGCTCGGTGGGGGACCAGCCCCAGCATTTT. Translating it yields CASSSVGDQPQHF.

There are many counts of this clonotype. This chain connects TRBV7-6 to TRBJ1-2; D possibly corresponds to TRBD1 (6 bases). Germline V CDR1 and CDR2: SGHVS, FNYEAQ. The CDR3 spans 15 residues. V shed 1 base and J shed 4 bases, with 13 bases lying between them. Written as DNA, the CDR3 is TGTGCCAGCAGCTTAGGTCAGGGGCTCGTCTATGGCTACACCTTC. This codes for CASSLGQGLVYGYTF.

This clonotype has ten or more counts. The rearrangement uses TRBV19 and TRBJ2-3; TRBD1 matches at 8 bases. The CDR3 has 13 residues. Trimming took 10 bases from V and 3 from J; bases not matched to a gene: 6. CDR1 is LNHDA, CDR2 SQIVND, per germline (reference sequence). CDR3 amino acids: CATRQGNTDTQYF. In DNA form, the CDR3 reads TGTGCCACCCGACAGGGGAATACAGATACGCAGTATTTT.

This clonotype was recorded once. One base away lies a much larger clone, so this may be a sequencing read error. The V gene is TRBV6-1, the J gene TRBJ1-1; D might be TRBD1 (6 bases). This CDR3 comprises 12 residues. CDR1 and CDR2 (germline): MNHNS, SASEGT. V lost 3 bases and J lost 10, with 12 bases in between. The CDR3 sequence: CASSDRGYGAFF. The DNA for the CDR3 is TGTGCCAGCAGTGACAGGGGCTATGGAGCTTTCTTT.

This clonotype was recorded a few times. DNA for the CDR3: TGCGCCAGCAGCCAAGAGGTGACAGGACTAGGCGAGGGGACCCAGTACTTC. It yields the protein CASSQEVTGLGEGTQYF. This chain links TRBV4-3 with TRBJ2-5, with a weak D call TRBD2 (7 bases). The germline gives CDR1 LGHNA, CDR2 YSLEER. V gave up 0 bases and J gave up 7 bases, with 21 bases separating them. This CDR3 comprises 17 residues.

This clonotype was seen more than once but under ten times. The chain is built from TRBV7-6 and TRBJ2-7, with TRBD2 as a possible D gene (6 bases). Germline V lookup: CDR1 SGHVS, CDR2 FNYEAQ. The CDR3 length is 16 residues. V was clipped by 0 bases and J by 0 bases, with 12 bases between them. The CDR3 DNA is TGTGCCAGCAGCTTAGCGCTTGGAGGGCCCTCCTACGAGCAGTACTTC. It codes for CASSLALGGPSYEQYF.

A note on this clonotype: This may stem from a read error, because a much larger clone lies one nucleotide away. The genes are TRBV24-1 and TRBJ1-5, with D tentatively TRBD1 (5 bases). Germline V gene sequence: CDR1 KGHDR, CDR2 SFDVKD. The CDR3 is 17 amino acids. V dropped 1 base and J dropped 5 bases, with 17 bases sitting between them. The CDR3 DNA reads TGTGCCACCAGTGATTTTGGGGGAACAGCTAACGATCAGCCCCAGCATTTT. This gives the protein CATSDFGGTANDQPQHF.